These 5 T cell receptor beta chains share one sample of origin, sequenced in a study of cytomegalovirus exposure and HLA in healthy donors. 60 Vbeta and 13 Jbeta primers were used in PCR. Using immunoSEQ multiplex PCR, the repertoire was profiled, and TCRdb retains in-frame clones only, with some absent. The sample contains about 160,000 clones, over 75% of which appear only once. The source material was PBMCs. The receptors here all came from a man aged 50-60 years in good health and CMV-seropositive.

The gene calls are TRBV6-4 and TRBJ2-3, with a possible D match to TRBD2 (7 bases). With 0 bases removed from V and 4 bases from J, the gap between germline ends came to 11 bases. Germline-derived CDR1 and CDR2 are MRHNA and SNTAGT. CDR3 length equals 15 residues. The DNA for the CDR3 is TGTGCCAGCAGTGACTCATCGGGGGGCTCAGATACGCAGTATTTT. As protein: CASSDSSGGSDTQYF.

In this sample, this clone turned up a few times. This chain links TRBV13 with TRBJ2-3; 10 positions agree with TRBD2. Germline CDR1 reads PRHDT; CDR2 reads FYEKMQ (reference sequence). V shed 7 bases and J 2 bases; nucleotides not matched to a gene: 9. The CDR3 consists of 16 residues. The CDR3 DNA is TGTGCCAGCACCAAAATAGCGGGGGGTACCACAGATACGCAGTATTTT. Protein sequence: CASTKIAGGTTDTQYF.

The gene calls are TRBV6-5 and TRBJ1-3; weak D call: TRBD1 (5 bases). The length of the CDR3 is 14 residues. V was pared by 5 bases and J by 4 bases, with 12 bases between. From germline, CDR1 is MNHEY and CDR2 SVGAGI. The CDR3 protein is CASSPSGDGNTIYF. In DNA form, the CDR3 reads TGTGCCAGCAGTCCCTCGGGGGACGGAAACACCATATATTTT.

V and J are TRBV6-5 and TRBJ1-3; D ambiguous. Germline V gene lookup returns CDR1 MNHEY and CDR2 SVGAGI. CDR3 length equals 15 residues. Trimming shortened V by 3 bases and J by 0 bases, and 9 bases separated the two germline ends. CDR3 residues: CASSYSMSSGNTIYF. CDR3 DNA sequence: TGTGCCAGCAGTTATTCCATGAGCTCTGGAAACACCATATATTTT.

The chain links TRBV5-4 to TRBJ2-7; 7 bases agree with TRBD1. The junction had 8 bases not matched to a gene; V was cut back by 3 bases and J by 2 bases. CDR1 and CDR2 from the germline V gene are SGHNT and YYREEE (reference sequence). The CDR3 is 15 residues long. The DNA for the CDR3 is TGTGCCAGCAGCTCGAGGGACAGAGCTACCTACGAGCAGTACTTC. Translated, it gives CASSSRDRATYEQYF.